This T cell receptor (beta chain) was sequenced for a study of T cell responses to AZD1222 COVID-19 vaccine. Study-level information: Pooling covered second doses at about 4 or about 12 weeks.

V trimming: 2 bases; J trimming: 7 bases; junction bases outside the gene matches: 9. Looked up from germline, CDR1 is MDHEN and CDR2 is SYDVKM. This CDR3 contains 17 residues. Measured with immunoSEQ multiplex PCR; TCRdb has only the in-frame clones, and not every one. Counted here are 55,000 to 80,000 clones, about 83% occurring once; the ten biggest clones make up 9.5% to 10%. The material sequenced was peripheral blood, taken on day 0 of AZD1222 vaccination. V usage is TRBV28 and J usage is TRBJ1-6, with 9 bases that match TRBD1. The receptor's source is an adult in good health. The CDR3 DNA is TGTGCCAGCAGTTTAAGGGGTTTTGGACAGGGGAATTCACCCCTCCACTTT. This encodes CASSLRGFGQGNSPLHF. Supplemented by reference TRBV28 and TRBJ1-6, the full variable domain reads DVKVTQSSRYLVKRTGEKVFLECVQDMDHENMFWYRQDPGLGLRLIYFSYDVKMKEKGDIPEGYSVSREKKERFSLILESASTNQTSMYLCASSLRGFGQGNSPLHFGNGTRLTVT.